This T cell receptor (beta chain) was identified in a study of CD8 T cells in ankylosing spondylitis. V dropped 5 bases and J dropped 8; count of bases not matched to a gene: 7. This CDR3 contains 14 residues. Per the germline V gene, CDR1 is SEHNR and CDR2 is FQNEAQ (reference sequence). Overall study results and limits: There was a TCR beta motif, made of several highly homologous variants, that appeared characteristic of ankylosing spondylitis blood. The clones that were linked to disease were reported to be significantly enriched in matched synovial fluid samples from ankylosing spondylitis patients.

This clonotype was seen a handful of times. What it recognizes is unknown. Libraries of TCR beta came from quantitative 5'-RACE with molecular barcodes. One entry per CDR3 protein results from TCRdb running MiXCR on the 5' RACE reads. Of approximately 350,000 distinct CDR3 sequences listed, 20% to 25% are singletons. This rearrangement joins TRBV7-9 to TRBJ2-1; 9 bases are shared with TRBD1. The sequenced material came from blood, either unsorted or a sorted T cell fraction (not recorded which). The sequence derives from a male donor with ankylosing spondylitis or in good health (not recorded which). DNA for the CDR3: TGTGCCAGCAGCCCGCGGGACAGGGTTGATGAGCAGTTCTTC. Its translation is CASSPRDRVDEQFF.